Below, 19 T cell receptor beta chains from the same sample are listed, as sequenced in a study of spatial heterogeneity in lung cancer. Study-level points and caveats: Expanded alpha and beta TCR counts within tumors tracked tumor mutation counts.

The sample's time point: sample taken at primary tumor resection. A single record per CDR3 protein comes from TCRdb applying MiXCR to the 5' RACE reads. The repertoire holds about 11,000 distinct CDR3 sequences, with roughly 5% as singletons. The antigens for these receptors are not known. The sample was lung tumor tissue, taken at surgery. These receptors were taken from a male donor with early-stage non-small cell lung cancer.

This clonotype occurred a few times. Because the library targeted alpha chains, this beta chain is an off-target read whose size means little. In DNA, the CDR3 is TGTGCCAGCAGCCCCCGGGACGGGCTAAATGAGCAGTTCTTC. Translated, it gives CASSPRDGLNEQFF. V and J are TRBV3-1 and TRBJ2-1, with D perhaps matching TRBD1 or TRBD2 (5 bases each). CDR3 size: 14 residues. The V gene lost 4 bases and the J gene lost 7 bases, with 14 bases spanning the gap. Germline CDR1 is LGHDT and CDR2 is YNNKEL (reference sequence).

This clonotype occurred many times. The library was designed around alpha chains, so this beta chain is a stray read whose abundance carries little weight. V usage is TRBV29-1 and J usage is TRBJ2-7; 9 bases are shared with TRBD2. The length of the CDR3 is 13 residues. Germline CDR1 and CDR2: SQVTM and ANQGSEA. The J segment lost 7 bases and the V segment lost 1 base, leaving 5 bases of the junction unmatched. CDR3 loop: CSVEGGRAREQYF. The CDR3 DNA sequence: TGCAGCGTTGAAGGCGGGAGGGCCCGGGAGCAGTACTTC.

As concerns this clonotype: The library was built for alpha chains, so this beta chain is an off-target read and its size means little. This chain joins TRBV7-9 and TRBJ1-2; TRBD1 aligns across 8 bases. There are 15 residues in the CDR3. Losses at the gene ends were 4 bases for V and 4 bases for J; bases not matched to a gene: 8. Germline CDR1 and CDR2: SEHNR and FQNEAQ (reference sequence). The CDR3 region has the DNA TGTGCCAGCAGCTCTCCGGGACAGGAGAGCTATGGCTACACCTTC. It is translated as CASSSPGQESYGYTF.

This clonotype was seen many times. This beta chain is a stray read from a library made for alpha chains; its abundance is not meaningful. This chain uses TRBV20-1 with TRBJ1-5; possibly TRBD1 for D (6 bases). The V end lost 3 bases, the J end lost 0 bases, and 15 bases lay between the germline ends. Germline assignment: CDR1 DFQATT and CDR2 SNEGSKA (reference sequence). The CDR3 consists of 16 residues. DNA for the CDR3: TGCAGTGCTAGTTTACAGGGAAGTGGTAGCAATCAGCCCCAGCATTTT. As protein: CSASLQGSGSNQPQHF.

This clonotype was observed many times. For a library built for alpha chains, this beta chain is a stray read; little rests on its size. The genes are TRBV20-1 and TRBJ1-1, with TRBD1 as a possible D gene (5 bases). The CDR3 totals 14 residues. The V end was cut by 6 bases, the J end by 5 bases, with 19 bases between. CDR1 is DFQATT, CDR2 SNEGSKA, per germline (reference sequence). CDR3 region: CSAQEGRQRTEAFF. The CDR3 DNA follows: TGCAGTGCCCAGGAGGGGAGGCAGAGGACTGAAGCTTTCTTT.

This clonotype was seen repeatedly, ten times or more. The library was prepared for alpha chains; this beta chain is a stray read, so its frequency means little. This sequence joins TRBV28 and TRBJ2-5, with 8 bases matching TRBD1. This CDR3 comprises 13 residues. V lost 7 bases and J lost 1; bases outside the gene matches: 2. CDR1 MDHEN and CDR2 SYDVKM come from the germline V gene. CDR3 region: CASTTGAQETQYF. CDR3 nucleotides: TGTGCCAGCACGACAGGGGCCCAAGAGACCCAGTACTTC.

This clonotype was observed many times. This beta chain lies outside the target of a library built for alpha chains; its clone size means little. The rearrangement uses TRBV4-1 and TRBJ2-2, with 8 bases lining up with TRBD2. The CDR3 covers 18 residues. Germline V lookup: CDR1 MGHRA, CDR2 YSYEKL. V was pared by 0 bases and J by 2 bases, with 8 bases of the junction left unmatched. The CDR3 coding sequence is TGCGCCAGCAGCCAAGATAGAGGCAGCGGGGGCAACACCGGGGAGCTGTTTTTT. It is translated as CASSQDRGSGGNTGELFF.

This clonotype was seen more than once but under ten times. A library made for alpha chains picked up this beta chain off target, so its size means little. This rearrangement joins TRBV14 to TRBJ2-6; 9 nucleotides line up with TRBD2. Per the germline V gene, CDR1 is SGHDN and CDR2 is FVKESK. This CDR3 is 20 amino acids long. Trimming removed 0 bases from V and 0 bases from J; junction bases left unmatched: 9. CDR3 residues: CASSQEGLADYLSGANVLTF. The CDR3 bases are TGTGCCAGCAGCCAAGAGGGACTAGCTGACTACCTCTCTGGGGCCAACGTCCTGACTTTC.

The table lists this clonotype with many counts. A library made for alpha chains picked up this beta chain off target, so its size means little. This chain uses TRBV30 with TRBJ2-2; TRBD2 aligns across 9 bases. The length of the CDR3 is 14 residues. Germline V gene lookup returns CDR1 GTSNPN and CDR2 SVGIG (reference sequence). Losses at the gene ends were 3 bases for V and 5 bases for J; bases not matched to a gene: 4. CDR3 region: CAWRVAGGTGELFF. CDR3 nucleotide sequence: TGTGCCTGGAGAGTGGCGGGAGGGACCGGGGAGCTGTTTTTT.

This clonotype appeared many times. As an off-target read in a library built for alpha chains, this beta chain has a frequency of little significance. The chain recombines TRBV29-1 with TRBJ2-7; 7 bases match TRBD1. This CDR3 spans 15 amino acids. Germline V gene sequence: CDR1 SQVTM, CDR2 ANQGSEA. V dropped 1 base and J dropped 0; count of bases not matched to a gene: 6. CDR3 residues: CSVEGGTVPSYEQYF. The CDR3 region has the DNA TGCAGCGTTGAAGGTGGGACAGTCCCCTCCTACGAGCAGTACTTC.

There are many counts of this clonotype. The size of this beta chain means little, since it is a stray read in a library made for alpha chains. J is TRBJ2-5 and V is TRBV18; D tentatively fits TRBD1 or TRBD2 (5 bases each). The CDR3 totals 14 residues. V was clipped by 2 bases and J by 2 bases, with 9 bases between them. Germline assignment: CDR1 KGHSH and CDR2 LQKENI. The CDR3 protein is CASSPRGEQETQYF. The CDR3 nucleotides are TGTGCCAGCTCACCAAGGGGAGAACAAGAGACCCAGTACTTC.

This clonotype is deemed medium-sized. For a library built for alpha chains, this beta chain is a stray read; little rests on its size. The V gene is TRBV27, the J gene TRBJ2-7, with D possibly being TRBD1 (6 bases). Germline V gives CDR1 MNHEY, CDR2 SMNVEV (reference sequence). This CDR3 comprises 15 residues. V was cut by 5 bases and J by 0 bases, with 14 bases left in between. The CDR3 coding sequence is TGTGCCAGCAGTCATAAGGGGGTTTCCTCCTACGAGCAGTACTTC. Its protein is CASSHKGVSSYEQYF.

This clonotype was seen ten or more times. This beta chain turned up in a library designed for alpha chains; as an off-target read, its abundance says little. The genes are TRBV29-1 and TRBJ2-5; 7 bases are shared with TRBD1. The V gene end was trimmed by 7 bases and the J gene end by 5 bases; junction bases not matched to a gene: 10. Per the germline V gene, CDR1 is SQVTM and CDR2 is ANQGSEA. There are 13 residues in the CDR3. CDR3 protein: CSAGQVIAETQYF. In nucleotides, the CDR3 is TGCAGCGCTGGACAGGTAATCGCCGAGACCCAGTACTTC.

This clonotype was counted at least ten times. The library was built for alpha chains, so this beta chain is an off-target read and its size means little. J is TRBJ2-1 and V is TRBV19; D gene unclear. This CDR3 contains 12 residues. Deletions cut 5 bases from V and 10 bases from J, with 12 bases between. Germline V gene data show CDR1 as LNHDA and CDR2 as SQIVND (reference sequence). The chain's CDR3 is CASSSLMFEQFF. The DNA for the CDR3 is TGTGCCAGTAGTTCCTTAATGTTCGAGCAGTTCTTC.

This clonotype appeared many times. Since it is a stray read in a library aimed at alpha chains, this beta chain has a size that is not meaningful. The CDR3 protein is CASSPSLGGGYEQYF. The DNA for the CDR3 is TGTGCCAGCAGCCCGTCCCTAGGGGGAGGTTACGAGCAGTACTTC. This rearrangement joins TRBV28 to TRBJ2-7; D possibly matches TRBD1 or TRBD2 (6 bases each). V was cut by 6 bases and J by 4 bases, with 19 bases left in between. The CDR3 length is 15 residues. The germline CDR1 and CDR2 sequences are MDHEN and SYDVKM.

This clonotype showed up many times. This beta chain lies outside the target of a library built for alpha chains; its clone size means little. The CDR3 sequence is CASSESDGRDEQFF. In DNA, the CDR3 is TGTGCCAGCAGTGAATCCGATGGCCGTGATGAGCAGTTCTTC. The chain couples TRBV6-1 to TRBJ2-1; D call uncertain. CDR1 and CDR2 from the germline V gene are MNHNS and SASEGT. Trimming cost V 2 bases and J 8 bases, with 13 bases left between them. The CDR3 consists of 14 residues.

This clonotype was counted ten times or more. The library was designed around alpha chains, so this beta chain is a stray read whose abundance carries little weight. This CDR3 is CASSYSATGGPEAFF. The CDR3 nucleotides read TGTGCCAGCAGTTACTCCGCTACAGGGGGTCCTGAAGCTTTCTTT. The chain combines TRBV6-6 with TRBJ1-1; 8 bases are a match to TRBD1. The junction had 6 bases not matched to a gene; V was cut back by 0 bases and J by 6 bases. CDR1 and CDR2 from the germline V gene are MNHNY and SVGAGI (reference sequence). The CDR3 loop spans 15 amino acids.

Many counts were recorded for this clonotype. Because the library targeted alpha chains, this beta chain is an off-target read whose size means little. The gene calls are TRBV28 and TRBJ2-7; no definite D call. The CDR3 covers 12 residues. Germline V gives CDR1 MDHEN, CDR2 SYDVKM. The germline V and J ends were trimmed by 3 bases and 6 bases, with 9 bases remaining between them. CDR3: CASSFSPREQYF. The CDR3, as DNA: TGTGCCAGCAGTTTCTCCCCCCGCGAGCAGTACTTC.

This clonotype was recorded many times. Since the library was made to target alpha chains, this beta chain is a stray read and its abundance is not meaningful. The chain recombines TRBV20-1 with TRBJ1-1; no firm D call. The CDR3 runs 13 residues. CDR1 is DFQATT, CDR2 SNEGSKA, per germline (reference sequence). Trimming stripped 4 bases from V and 1 base from J, with 10 bases between. CDR3 amino acids: CSATAPWNTEAFF. For the CDR3, the DNA is TGCAGTGCTACCGCCCCCTGGAACACTGAAGCTTTCTTT.